This TCR beta chain was captured in a study of T cell changes during pregnancy in multiple sclerosis. Assay: immunoSEQ multiplex PCR; the TCRdb copy retains only in-frame clones and omits some. The sample gives about 40,000 clones, roughly 88% of which show up once; roughly 5.6% is in the top ten. Sequencing was performed on peripheral blood, taken in the first trimester of pregnancy. This TCR came from a female donor in good health, enrolled as a control in a pregnancy study.

The chain's CDR3 is CASRDIGSYNSPLHF. The CDR3 DNA follows: TGTGCCAGCCGGGACATCGGCTCCTATAATTCACCCCTCCACTTT. This chain connects TRBV28 to TRBJ1-6; D is possibly TRBD1 (6 bases). Germline CDR1 reads MDHEN; CDR2 reads SYDVKM. V lost 8 bases and J 0 bases, leaving 11 bases between the germline ends. The CDR3 runs 15 residues.